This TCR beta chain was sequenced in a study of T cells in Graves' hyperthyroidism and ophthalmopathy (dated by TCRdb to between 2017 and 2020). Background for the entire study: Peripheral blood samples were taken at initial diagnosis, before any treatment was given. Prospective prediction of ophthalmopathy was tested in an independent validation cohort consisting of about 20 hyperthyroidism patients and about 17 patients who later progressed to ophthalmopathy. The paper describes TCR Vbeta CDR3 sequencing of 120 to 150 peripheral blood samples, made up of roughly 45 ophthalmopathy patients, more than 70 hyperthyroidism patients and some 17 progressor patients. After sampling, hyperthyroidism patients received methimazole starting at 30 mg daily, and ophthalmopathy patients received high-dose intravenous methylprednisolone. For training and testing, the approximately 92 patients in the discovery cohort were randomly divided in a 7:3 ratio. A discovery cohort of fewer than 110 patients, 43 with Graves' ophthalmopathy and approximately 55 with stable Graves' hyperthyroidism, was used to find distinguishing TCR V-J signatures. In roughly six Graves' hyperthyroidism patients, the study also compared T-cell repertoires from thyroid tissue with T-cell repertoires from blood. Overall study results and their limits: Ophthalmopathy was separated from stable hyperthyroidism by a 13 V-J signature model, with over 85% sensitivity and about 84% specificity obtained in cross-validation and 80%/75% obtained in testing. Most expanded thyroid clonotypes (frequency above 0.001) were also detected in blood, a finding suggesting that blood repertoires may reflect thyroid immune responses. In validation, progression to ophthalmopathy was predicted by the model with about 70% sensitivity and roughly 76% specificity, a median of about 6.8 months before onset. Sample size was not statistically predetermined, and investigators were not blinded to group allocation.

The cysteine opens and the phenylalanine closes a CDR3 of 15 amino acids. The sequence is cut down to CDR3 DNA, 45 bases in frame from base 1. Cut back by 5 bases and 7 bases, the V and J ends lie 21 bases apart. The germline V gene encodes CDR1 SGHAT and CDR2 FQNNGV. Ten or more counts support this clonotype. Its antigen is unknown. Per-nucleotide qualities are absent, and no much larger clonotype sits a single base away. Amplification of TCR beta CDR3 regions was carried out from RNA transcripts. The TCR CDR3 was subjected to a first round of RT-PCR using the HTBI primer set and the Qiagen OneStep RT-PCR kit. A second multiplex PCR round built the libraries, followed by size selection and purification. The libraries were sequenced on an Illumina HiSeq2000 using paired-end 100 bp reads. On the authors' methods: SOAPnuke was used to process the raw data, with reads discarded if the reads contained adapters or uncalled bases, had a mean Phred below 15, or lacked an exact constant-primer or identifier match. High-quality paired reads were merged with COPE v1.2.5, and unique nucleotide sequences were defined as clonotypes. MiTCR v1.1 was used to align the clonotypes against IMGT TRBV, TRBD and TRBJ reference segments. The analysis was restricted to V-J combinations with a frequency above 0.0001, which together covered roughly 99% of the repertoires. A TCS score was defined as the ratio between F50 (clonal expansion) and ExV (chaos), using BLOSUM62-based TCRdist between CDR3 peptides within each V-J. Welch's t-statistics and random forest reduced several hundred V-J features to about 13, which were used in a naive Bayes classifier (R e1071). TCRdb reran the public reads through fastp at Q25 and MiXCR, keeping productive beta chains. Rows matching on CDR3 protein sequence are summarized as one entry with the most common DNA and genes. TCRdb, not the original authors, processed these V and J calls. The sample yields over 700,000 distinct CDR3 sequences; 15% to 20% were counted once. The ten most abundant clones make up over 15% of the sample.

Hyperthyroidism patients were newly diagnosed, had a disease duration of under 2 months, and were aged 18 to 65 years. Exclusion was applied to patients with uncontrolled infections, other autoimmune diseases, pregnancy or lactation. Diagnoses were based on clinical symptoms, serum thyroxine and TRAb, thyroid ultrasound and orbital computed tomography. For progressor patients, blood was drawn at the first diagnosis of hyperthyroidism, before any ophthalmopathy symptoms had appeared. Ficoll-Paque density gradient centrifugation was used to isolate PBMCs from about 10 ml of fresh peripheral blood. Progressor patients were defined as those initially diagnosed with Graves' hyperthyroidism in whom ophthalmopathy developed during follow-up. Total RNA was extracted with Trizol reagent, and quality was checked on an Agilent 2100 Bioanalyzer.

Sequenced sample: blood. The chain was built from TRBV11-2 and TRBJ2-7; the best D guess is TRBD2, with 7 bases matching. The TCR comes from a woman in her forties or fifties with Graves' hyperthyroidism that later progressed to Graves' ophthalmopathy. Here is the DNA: TGTGCCAGCAGCCCGCCCGGGGGGCTTTCTTCGGAGCAGTACTTC. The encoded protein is CASSPPGGLSSEQYF.